A single sample is the source of the 19 T cell receptor beta chains below, sequenced in a study of preoperative IRX-2 immunotherapy in early breast cancer. Sequenced by immunoSEQ multiplex PCR; TCRdb stores in-frame clones only, minus some. In the table there are 30,000 to 35,000 clones, roughly 87% of which are singletons. The treatment was: preoperative locoregional IRX-2 cytokine immunotherapy. The sequencing used lymph node tissue, collected from a patient treated with IRX-2 immunotherapy. The origin of the receptors is a human donor with breast cancer.

The V gene is TRBV18, the J gene TRBJ1-1; D is uncertain. Germline CDR1 KGHSH, CDR2 LQKENI. Trimming took off 5 bases at V and 4 bases at J, with 14 bases between the two ends. The CDR3 is made up of 14 amino acids. The CDR3 DNA is TGTGCCAGCTCATACGAAATGGTTTTCACTGAAGCTTTCTTT. Amino acids: CASSYEMVFTEAFF.

The rearrangement uses TRBV19 and TRBJ1-4; D is undetermined. Trimming left V 7 bases short and J 0 bases short, with 9 bases between. Germline V gene lookup returns CDR1 LNHDA and CDR2 SQIVND (reference sequence). The CDR3 contains 14 residues. The CDR3 spells CASKRTATNEKLFF. For the CDR3, the DNA is TGTGCCAGTAAACGTACAGCAACTAATGAAAAACTGTTTTTT.

J is TRBJ1-4 and V is TRBV25-1, with 7 bases aligning to TRBD1. Trimming at V came to 3 bases and at J to 2 bases, leaving 6 bases not matched to a gene. The CDR3 sequence is 16 residues long. Germline CDR1 and CDR2: MGHDK and SYGVNS. CDR3 region: CASSDRGKTTNEKLFF. CDR3 bases: TGTGCCAGCAGTGACAGGGGGAAGACGACTAATGAAAAACTGTTTTTT. Based on the CDR3 plus reference TRBV25-1 and TRBJ1-4, the full variable domain is EADIYQTPRYLVIGTGKKITLECSQTMGHDKMYWYQQDPGMELHLIHYSYGVNSTEKGDLSSESTVSRIRTEHFPLTLESARPSHTSQYLCASSDRGKTTNEKLFFGSGTQLSVL.

V is TRBV29-1 and J is TRBJ1-2, with 9 bases that match TRBD1. This CDR3 has 12 residues. The germline V gene has CDR1 SQVTM and CDR2 ANQGSEA. Unmatched junction bases numbered 7, after V lost 6 bases and J lost 8 bases. CDR3: CSVADRGPGYTF. The CDR3 nucleotides read TGCAGCGTCGCGGACAGGGGCCCGGGCTACACCTTC.

The chain uses TRBV6-8 and TRBJ1-3, with D possibly matching TRBD1 (5 bases). The V end was cut by 5 bases, the J end by 3 bases, with 11 bases between. Germline V gene sequence: CDR1 MNHGY, CDR2 SAAAGT. The CDR3 loop spans 14 amino acids. The CDR3 nucleotides are TGTGCCAGCAGTGGGCAGGGTAGTGGAAACACCATATATTTT. Translated: CASSGQGSGNTIYF.

The chain joins TRBV28 to TRBJ2-3, with D unclear. CDR1 and CDR2 from the germline V gene are MDHEN and SYDVKM. The CDR3 is 15 residues long. V was shortened by 6 bases and J by 0 bases, with 13 bases between the two germline ends. The CDR3 region is CASRNNLGSTDTQYF. The CDR3 coding sequence is TGTGCCAGCAGGAATAACCTAGGTAGCACAGATACGCAGTATTTT.

A single count supports this clone. The V gene is TRBV28, the J gene TRBJ1-1; D perhaps matches TRBD1 (6 bases). CDR3 length: 14 residues. Germline values: CDR1 MDHEN, CDR2 SYDVKM. V lost 3 bases, J lost 3 bases, and 11 bases lay in between. CDR3 amino acids: CASSFMGGYTEAFF. Written as DNA, the CDR3 is TGTGCCAGCAGTTTCATGGGGGGCTACACTGAAGCTTTCTTT.

The rearrangement uses TRBV6-8 and TRBJ1-1; possibly TRBD1 for D (5 bases). Trimming took off 4 bases at V and 7 bases at J, with 10 bases between the two ends. Germline assignment: CDR1 MNHGY and CDR2 SAAAGT. This CDR3 has 12 amino acids. The CDR3: CASSSGGFEAFF. CDR3 nucleotides: TGTGCCAGCAGTTCCGGGGGTTTTGAAGCTTTCTTT.

This clone was detected only a few times. The rearrangement uses TRBV11-3 and TRBJ1-6; 8 nucleotides agree with TRBD1. Trimming at V came to 3 bases and at J to 8 bases, leaving 3 bases not matched to a gene. The CDR3 contains 14 residues. Germline loops: CDR1 SGHNT, CDR2 YENEEA. CDR3 nucleotide sequence: TGTGCCAGCAGCTTCGGACAGGGTGATTCACCCCTCCACTTT. It yields the protein CASSFGQGDSPLHF.

The CDR3 loop is CASSDVRSANEKLFF. The CDR3 region has the DNA TGCGCCAGCAGTGACGTCCGTTCAGCTAATGAAAAACTGTTTTTT. The rearrangement joins TRBV10-2 to TRBJ1-4; D gene uncertain. This CDR3 contains 15 residues. The V gene's germline CDR1 is WSHSY and CDR2 SAAADI. V lost 3 bases to trimming and J lost 3 bases, with 11 bases between them.

This clone has only a few counts. The chain couples TRBV12-5 to TRBJ2-3, with 7 bases that match TRBD1. Germline assignment: CDR1 LGHNT and CDR2 FRNRAP. The CDR3 totals 16 residues. V shed 5 bases, J shed 3 bases, and the junction held 11 bases outside the gene matches. The CDR3 reads CASGQLYRGWTDTQYF. The CDR3 region has the DNA TGTGCTAGTGGTCAGCTATACAGGGGATGGACAGATACGCAGTATTTT.

The rearrangement uses TRBV5-1 and TRBJ2-7; 10 bases line up with TRBD2. Losses at the gene ends were 3 bases for V and 0 bases for J; bases not matched to a gene: 3. The CDR3 sequence is 15 residues long. Germline CDR1 reads SGHRS; CDR2 reads YFSETQ. CDR3 nucleotides: TGCGCCAGCAGCTCACTAGCGGGGAGCTCCTACGAGCAGTACTTC. Its protein product is CASSSLAGSSYEQYF.

The genes are TRBV11-3 and TRBJ2-5; a possible D gene is TRBD2 (6 bases). The V end was cut by 5 bases, the J end by 5 bases, with 18 bases between. Germline V gives CDR1 SGHNT, CDR2 YENEEA. CDR3 size: 15 residues. Written as DNA, the CDR3 is TGTGCCAGCAGCCCTAAAAGGGGCGGGGCGGAGACCCAGTACTTC. Its translation is CASSPKRGGAETQYF. Full variable domain (outside the CDR3, taken from reference TRBV11-3 and TRBJ2-5): EAGVVQSPRYKIIEKKQPVAFWCNPISGHNTLYWYLQNLGQGPELLIRYENEEAVDDSQLPKDRFSAERLKGVDSTLKIQPAELGDSAVYLCASSPKRGGAETQYFGPGTRLLVL.

The rearrangement links TRBV11-3 to TRBJ2-1; 7 nucleotides align to TRBD1. The CDR3 has 16 residues. With V trimmed by 5 bases and J by 6 bases, 13 bases remained unmatched. CDR1 SGHNT and CDR2 YENEEA come from the germline V gene. The DNA of the CDR3 is TGTGCCAGCAGCACCCGACAGGGCCGGTCTCTCAATGAGCAGTTCTTC. Residues: CASSTRQGRSLNEQFF.

The rearrangement joins TRBV15 to TRBJ1-2; D is unresolved. Looked up from germline, CDR1 is LNHNV and CDR2 is YYDKDF (reference sequence). The CDR3 runs to 15 residues. V was pared by 1 base and J by 5 bases, with 14 bases between. The CDR3 coding sequence is TGTGCCACCAGCAGAGGAGCACAGCAACTTTATGGCTACACCTTC. Encoded protein: CATSRGAQQLYGYTF.

This chain links TRBV6-8 with TRBJ2-7; possible D gene TRBD1, 6 bases. The V gene lost 0 bases and the J gene lost 5 bases, with 14 bases spanning the gap. The CDR3 has 15 amino acids. In germline, CDR1 is MNHGY, CDR2 SAAAGT. The CDR3 nucleotides are TGTGCCAGCAGTTACTCGATCTCAGGGGCCCACGAGCAGTACTTC. Its translation: CASSYSISGAHEQYF.

The gene calls are TRBV29-1 and TRBJ2-7, with D maybe TRBD1 (6 bases). CDR1 SQVTM and CDR2 ANQGSEA come from the germline V gene. CDR3 length: 12 amino acids. The V gene lost 5 bases and the J gene lost 4 bases, with 12 bases spanning the gap. CDR3 coding DNA: TGCAGCGTTACCCGGGACACTTACGAGCAGTACTTC. Protein: CSVTRDTYEQYF.

The gene calls are TRBV19 and TRBJ1-4, with D possibly being TRBD1 (5 bases). The CDR3 spans 14 residues. Looked up from germline, CDR1 is LNHDA and CDR2 is SQIVND (reference sequence). With 5 bases removed from V and 4 bases from J, the gap between germline ends came to 11 bases. For the CDR3, the DNA is TGTGCCAGTAGTCGCCGGGACTATAATGAAAAACTGTTTTTT. This encodes CASSRRDYNEKLFF.

This clone has more than one count but fewer than ten. The chain uses TRBV19 and TRBJ1-5; TRBD1 aligns across 7 bases. Germline-derived CDR1 and CDR2 are LNHDA and SQIVND (reference sequence). This CDR3 has 17 amino acids. V lost 7 bases to trimming and J lost 3 bases; unmatched junction nucleotides: 15. CDR3 sequence reads: CASTTVHGQVNNQPQHF. CDR3 nucleotide sequence: TGTGCCAGTACCACAGTCCACGGACAGGTGAACAATCAGCCCCAGCATTTT.